These 10 T cell receptor beta chains were sequenced from one sample in a study of cytotoxic CD8 clonotypes in ibrutinib-treated CLL. The assay was immunoSEQ multiplex PCR, and TCRdb's table has in-frame clones only and misses some. Of approximately 57,000 clones listed, 56% are singletons. The sample was PBMCs, taken after 24 months of ibrutinib treatment. The receptor source for this set is a human donor with chronic lymphocytic leukemia.

V gene TRBV28 combines with J gene TRBJ1-1; D may be TRBD1 (5 bases). Trimming removed 3 bases at V and 0 bases at J, with 17 bases between. Germline assignment: CDR1 MDHEN and CDR2 SYDVKM. The CDR3 is 17 amino acids. As DNA, the CDR3 is TGTGCCAGCAGTTTTGGAATTACATGGGGGATGAACACTGAAGCTTTCTTT. It codes for CASSFGITWGMNTEAFF.

The chain is built from TRBV6-1 and TRBJ2-2; unclear D gene. The CDR3 covers 11 residues. V lost 8 bases and J lost 8, with 9 bases in between. Germline lookup yields CDR1 MNHNS and CDR2 SASEGT. CDR3 in DNA: TGTGCCAGCTCTCTATGGGGGGAGCTGTTTTTT. Translation gives CASSLWGELFF.

The table lists this clone with a count of one. CDR3 DNA: TGTGCCATCAGTATGGGACTAGCGGGGTTCACAGATACGCAGTATTTT. Protein sequence: CAISMGLAGFTDTQYF. This sequence joins TRBV10-3 and TRBJ2-3; TRBD2 matches 13 bases. The ends lost 5 bases at V and 2 bases at J; junction bases unmatched: 4. The CDR3 is 16 amino acids. CDR1 and CDR2 from the germline V gene are ENHRY and SYGVKD.

This clone was observed at least ten times. V is TRBV20-1 and J is TRBJ2-7, with D perhaps matching TRBD1 (5 bases). This CDR3 comprises 11 residues. Germline V gene lookup returns CDR1 DFQATT and CDR2 SNEGSKA (reference sequence). Trimming took off 2 bases at V and 6 bases at J, with 8 bases between the two ends. CDR3 region: CSARRGFEQYF. The CDR3 DNA reads as TGCAGTGCTAGAAGGGGTTTCGAGCAGTACTTC.

This clone appeared a single time. This sequence joins TRBV10-3 and TRBJ1-1, with D uncertain. This CDR3 is built from 12 residues. From germline, CDR1 is ENHRY and CDR2 SYGVKD. V was shortened by 0 bases and J by 11 bases, with 10 bases between the two germline ends. This CDR3 reads CAISESSGLAFF. The CDR3 nucleotides read TGTGCCATCAGTGAGTCGTCCGGGTTGGCTTTCTTT.

There are many counts of this clone. This chain uses TRBV29-1 with TRBJ2-2; a possible D gene is TRBD1 (5 bases). Germline assignment: CDR1 SQVTM and CDR2 ANQGSEA. The length of the CDR3 is 13 residues. Trimming stripped 8 bases from V and 4 bases from J, with 14 bases between. The CDR3 nucleotides are TGCAGCATACAAGGGGTGATCACCGGGGAGCTGTTTTTT. It codes for CSIQGVITGELFF.

The chain recombines TRBV10-2 with TRBJ2-1, with 9 nucleotides matching TRBD2. Germline V gene data show CDR1 as WSHSY and CDR2 as SAAADI. J lost 7 bases, V lost 6 bases, and 19 bases had no gene match. The CDR3 contains 18 residues. The CDR3 bases are TGCGCCAGCAGCGGTTTAGCGGGGGCGATCGAAGTTGTGAATGAGCAGTTCTTC. This sequence encodes CASSGLAGAIEVVNEQFF.

V usage is TRBV9 and J usage is TRBJ2-5; TRBD2 matches at 9 bases. The CDR3 sequence is 16 residues long. V trimming: 0 bases; J trimming: 5 bases; junction bases outside the gene matches: 8. CDR1 and CDR2 (germline): SGDLS, YYNGEE. DNA for the CDR3: TGTGCCAGCAGCGTAGGGGCTAGCGGGGCTTGGGAGACCCAGTACTTC. The encoded protein is CASSVGASGAWETQYF. Supplemented by reference TRBV9 and TRBJ2-5, the full variable domain reads DSGVTQTPKHLITATGQRVTLRCSPRSGDLSVYWYQQSLDQGLQFLIQYYNGEERAKGNILERFSAQQFPDLHSELNLSSLELGDSALYFCASSVGASGAWETQYFGPGTRLLVL.

This clone was picked up one time. This chain links TRBV5-4 with TRBJ2-5; 10 bases line up with TRBD1. CDR1 and CDR2 from the germline V gene are SGHNT and YYREEE (reference sequence). This CDR3 region has 15 residues. V shed 1 base and J 1 base; nucleotides not matched to a gene: 1. For the CDR3, the DNA is TGTGCCAGCAGCTTGAGGACAGGGGGCCAAGAGACCCAGTACTTC. Its protein is CASSLRTGGQETQYF.

Comments on this clone: Other nucleotide sequences from this sample produce the same CDR3. This sequence joins TRBV11-2 and TRBJ1-2; no clear D. Germline CDR1 and CDR2: SGHAT and FQNNGV. The CDR3 is made up of 11 amino acids. V lost 6 bases to trimming and J lost 0 bases, with 2 bases between them. DNA for the CDR3: TGTGCCAGCAGTTCTAACTATGGCTACACCTTC. Residues: CASSSNYGYTF.